This T cell receptor beta chain was captured in a study of human T cells and chemical hapten exposure. About the study: After 6 days, upper back 0.01% DPC patch tests were scored. Study results and limitations: With regard to DPC sensitization, TCRs above 1 in 1000 frequency did not change.

Germline V gene lookup returns CDR1 SQVTM and CDR2 ANQGSEA. V was clipped by 4 bases and J by 8 bases, with 8 bases between them. This CDR3 is built from 10 residues. The sample holds many counts of this clonotype. Its antigen remains unidentified. Documented time point: patch test 1, 2 weeks after DPC sensitization. Sample treatment: therapeutic diphenylcyclopropenone sensitization with weekly scalp DPC. Donation of samples came from alopecia patients who were 18 to 70 years old and suitable for DPC. Individual cDNA molecules each carried unique molecular identifiers attached by the library. MiXCR was run by TCRdb on the RACE reads, yielding one entry per CDR3 protein. The sample consists of some 91,000 distinct CDR3 sequences, about an eighth of them appearing once.

This receptor was obtained from a woman between 40 and 50 years old with alopecia areata. Some clones in this sample may be carry-over from other donors' samples. This sample comprised whole blood, obtained in connection with sensitization to the hapten diphenylcyclopropenone (DPC). This chain links TRBV29-1 with TRBJ1-1; D is unresolved. The chain's CDR3 is CSVGRPEAFF. CDR3 DNA sequence: TGCAGCGTTGGCAGGCCCGAAGCTTTCTTT.